This T cell receptor (beta chain) comes out of a study of T cells after yellow fever vaccination. Study findings and constraints: A small proportion of clonotypes was detected in both the CD4 and CD8 compartments. Although the secondary response was weaker, it peaked faster, at day 5 versus 15. Post-booster repertoires again held most primary-vaccination clones (roughly 96% CD4, 88% CD8). Contaminants from the bulk population, in the form of abundant clonotypes, could be found in FACS-sorted repertoires.

Of note for this clonotype: What it binds is not known.

The germline CDR1 and CDR2 sequences are SGHNT and YYREEE (reference sequence). V was trimmed by 4 bases and J by 0 bases, leaving 14 bases between them. This CDR3 has 16 residues. TCRdb itself ran the 5' RACE reads through MiXCR, one entry per CDR3 protein. Of approximately 300,000 distinct CDR3 sequences detected, around 10% appear once; the ten largest clones hold approximately 3%. The source of this sequence is a man aged 18 to 30 who received the YFV17D yellow fever vaccine. This specimen was CD4+ T cells sorted from PBMCs, taken 45 days after the yellow fever booster vaccination. The rearrangement uses TRBV5-4 and TRBJ2-4; D possibly matches TRBD1 or TRBD2 (6 bases each). CDR3 sequence: CASSQGTLLAKNIQYF. The CDR3 DNA follows: TGTGCCAGCAGCCAGGGGACTTTGCTAGCCAAAAACATTCAGTACTTC.